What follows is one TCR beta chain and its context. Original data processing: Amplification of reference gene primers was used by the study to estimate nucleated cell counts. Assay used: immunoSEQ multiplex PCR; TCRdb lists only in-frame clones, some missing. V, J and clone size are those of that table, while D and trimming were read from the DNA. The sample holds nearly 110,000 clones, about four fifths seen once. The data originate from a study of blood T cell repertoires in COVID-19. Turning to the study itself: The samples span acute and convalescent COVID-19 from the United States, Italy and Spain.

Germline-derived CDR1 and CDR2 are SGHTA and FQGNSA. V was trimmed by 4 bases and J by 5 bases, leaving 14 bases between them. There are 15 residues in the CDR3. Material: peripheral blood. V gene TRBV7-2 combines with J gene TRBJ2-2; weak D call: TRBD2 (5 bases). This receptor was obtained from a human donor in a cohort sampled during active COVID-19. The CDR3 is CASSYPPGKTGELFF. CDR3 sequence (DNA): TGTGCCAGCAGCTACCCCCCGGGAAAGACCGGGGAGCTGTTTTTT.